This T cell receptor beta chain was captured by sequencing in a study of cytomegalovirus exposure and HLA in healthy donors. Study overall: In an earlier analysis, 90 million to 120 million unique TCR beta sequences were found from 150 million to 200 million T cells.

PCR used 60 Vbeta primers and 13 Jbeta primers. TCRdb's table, derived via immunoSEQ multiplex PCR, lists solely in-frame clones and lacks some. The sample includes roughly 160,000 clones, over 70% of them seen just once. These donors counted as nominally healthy when sampled, but unrecorded immune exposures were likely. Broader study findings: Common viral pathogens seemed to be connected with several of the most significant clusters, according to a later analysis. Earlier analysis found most TCR beta V segments productive about 87% or about 30% of the time.

Concerning this clone: Antigen specificity is unknown.

This CDR3 has 15 residues. Germline CDR1 MNHNS, CDR2 SASEGT. J lost 2 bases, V lost 11 bases, and 13 bases had no gene match. The TCR sequence derives from a man aged 18 to 30 in good health and CMV-seropositive. The sample comprised PBMCs. V gene TRBV6-1 combines with J gene TRBJ2-7, with 9 bases that match TRBD1. The CDR3 loop reads CAGRGVQGAAYEQYF. Written as DNA, the CDR3 is TGTGCCGGTCGGGGGGTACAGGGGGCAGCCTACGAGCAGTACTTC.